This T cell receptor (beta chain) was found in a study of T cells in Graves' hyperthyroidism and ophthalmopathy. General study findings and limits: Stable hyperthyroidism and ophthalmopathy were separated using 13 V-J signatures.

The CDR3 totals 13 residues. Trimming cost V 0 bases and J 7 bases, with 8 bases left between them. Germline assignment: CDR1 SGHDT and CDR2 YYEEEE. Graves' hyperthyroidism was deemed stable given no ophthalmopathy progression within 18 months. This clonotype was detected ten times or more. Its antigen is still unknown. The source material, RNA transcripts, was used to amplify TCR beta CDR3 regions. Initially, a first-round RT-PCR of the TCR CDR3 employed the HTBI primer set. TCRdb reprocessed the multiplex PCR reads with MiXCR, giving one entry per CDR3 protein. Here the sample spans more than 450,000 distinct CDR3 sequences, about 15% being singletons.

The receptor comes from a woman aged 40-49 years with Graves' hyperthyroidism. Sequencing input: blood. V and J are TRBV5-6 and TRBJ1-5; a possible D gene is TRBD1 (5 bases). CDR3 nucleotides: TGTGCCAGCAGCTTGGGGGGGGTACAGCCCCAGCATTTT. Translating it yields CASSLGGVQPQHF.